The T cell receptor (beta chain) under discussion was sequenced for a study of PD-1 blockade in classical Hodgkin lymphoma. All patients relapsed after autologous stem cell transplantation, and brentuximab vedotin exposure varied. Investigators isolated CD4+ T cells from thawed PBMCs through magnetic negative selection. Each best response was a complete response, a partial response or progressive disease. This CDR3 is built from 16 residues. Trimming removed 0 bases at V and 1 base at J, with 15 bases between. Germline V CDR1 and CDR2: GTSNPN, SVGIG (reference sequence). Profiled with immunoSEQ multiplex PCR; TCRdb holds only in-frame clones, not every one. The sample lists 30,000 to 35,000 clones, 80% to 95% occurring once.

The sample was CD4+ T cells from blood, taken at baseline. The receptor's source is a human donor with classical Hodgkin lymphoma. V and J are TRBV30 and TRBJ2-5, with D unclear. CDR3 bases: TGTGCCTGGAGTGTATTGGTGGCAGGCGCCCAAGAGACCCAGTACTTC. Its protein is CAWSVLVAGAQETQYF.